This TCR beta chain was captured in a study of OX40 agonist ivuxolimab in advanced cancers. Sequencing used immunoSEQ multiplex PCR; TCRdb keeps in-frame clones, though not all of them. Here the sample spans 60,000 to 90,000 clones, approximately 80% being singletons. CDR1 and CDR2 (germline): MRHNA, SNTAGT. The CDR3 is 19 residues long. Trimming removed 4 bases from V and 0 bases from J, with 22 bases in between. This TCR was recovered from an adult with an advanced solid tumor such as melanoma, head and neck, liver or kidney cancer. The V call is TRBV6-4, the J call TRBJ1-5; the D gene is possibly TRBD1 (6 bases). The material was CD4+ or CD8+ T cells sorted from blood, obtained in a trial of the OX40 agonist ivuxolimab. Here the CDR3 reads CASSVGAYLLLGSNQPQHF. CDR3 nucleotides: TGTGCCAGCAGTGTGGGGGCGTATCTTTTATTAGGTAGCAATCAGCCCCAGCATTTT.